This T cell receptor (beta chain) was retrieved from a study of blood T cell repertoires in COVID-19. Across the whole study: PBMCs, B-cell-depleted T cells, or T cells were the source of the cDNA or gDNA that made up the material.

The authors' processing: The assay estimated nucleated cells by amplifying reference gene primers. Data came from immunoSEQ multiplex PCR; TCRdb stores just in-frame clones and leaves some out. V, J and clone size reflect that table, while D and trimming were determined from the DNA. The sample yields about 180,000 clones, 80% to 90% seen once. The CDR3 covers 16 residues. The germline gives CDR1 MNHEY, CDR2 SVGEGT. Trimming removed 0 bases from V and 3 bases from J; junction bases left unmatched: 8. This receptor was identified in a woman aged 45-60 years with acute or convalescent COVID-19. The chain couples TRBV6-2 or TRBV6-3 to TRBJ2-7; the match to TRBD1 covers 7 bases. What was sequenced was peripheral blood. Here the CDR3 reads CASSYSRTGVDYEQYF. CDR3 bases: TGTGCCAGCAGTTACTCGAGAACAGGGGTAGACTACGAGCAGTACTTC.